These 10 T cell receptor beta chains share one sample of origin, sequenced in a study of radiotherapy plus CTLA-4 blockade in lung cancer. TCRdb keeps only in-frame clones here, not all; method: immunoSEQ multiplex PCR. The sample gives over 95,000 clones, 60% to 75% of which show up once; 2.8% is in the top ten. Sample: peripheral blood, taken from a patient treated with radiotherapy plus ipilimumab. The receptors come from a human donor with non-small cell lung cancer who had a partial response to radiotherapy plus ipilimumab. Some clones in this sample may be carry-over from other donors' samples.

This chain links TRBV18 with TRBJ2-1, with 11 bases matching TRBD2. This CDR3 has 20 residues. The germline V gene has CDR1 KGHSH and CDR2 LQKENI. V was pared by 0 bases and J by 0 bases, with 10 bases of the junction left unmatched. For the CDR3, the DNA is TGTGCCAGCTCACCACCAGCATTCCCAACTAGCGGGAGCTCCTACAATGAGCAGTTCTTC. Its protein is CASSPPAFPTSGSSYNEQFF. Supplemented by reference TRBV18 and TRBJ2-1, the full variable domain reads NAGVMQNPRHLVRRRGQEARLRCSPMKGHSHVYWYRQLPEEGLKFMVYLQKENIIDESGMPKERFSAEFPKEGPSILRIQQVVRGDSAAYFCASSPPAFPTSGSSYNEQFFGPGTRLTVL.

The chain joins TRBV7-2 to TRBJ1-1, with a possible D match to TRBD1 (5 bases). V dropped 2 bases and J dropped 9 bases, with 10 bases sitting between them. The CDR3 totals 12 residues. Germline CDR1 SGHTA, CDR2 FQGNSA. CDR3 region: CASSLLRVKAFF. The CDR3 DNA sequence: TGTGCCAGCAGCTTACTCAGGGTGAAAGCTTTCTTT.

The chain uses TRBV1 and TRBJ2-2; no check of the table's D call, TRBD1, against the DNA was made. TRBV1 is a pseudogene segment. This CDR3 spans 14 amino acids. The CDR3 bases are TGCACCAGCAGCCGGCCCAGGGGGCTCGGGGAGCTGTTTTTT. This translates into CTSSRPRGLGELFF.

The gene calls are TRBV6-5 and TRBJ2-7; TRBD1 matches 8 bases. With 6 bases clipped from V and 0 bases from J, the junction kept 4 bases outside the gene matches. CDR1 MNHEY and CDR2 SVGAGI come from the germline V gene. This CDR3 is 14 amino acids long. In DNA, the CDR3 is TGTGCCAGCAGCAGACAGGGGAGCTCCTACGAGCAGTACTTC. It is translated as CASSRQGSSYEQYF.

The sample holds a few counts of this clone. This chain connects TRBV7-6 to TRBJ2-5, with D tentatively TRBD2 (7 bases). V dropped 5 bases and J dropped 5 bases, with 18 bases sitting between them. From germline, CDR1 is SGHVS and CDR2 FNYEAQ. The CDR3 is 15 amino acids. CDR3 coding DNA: TGTGCCAGCAGCGATAATCGGGGGGCTACGGAGACCCAGTACTTC. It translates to CASSDNRGATETQYF.

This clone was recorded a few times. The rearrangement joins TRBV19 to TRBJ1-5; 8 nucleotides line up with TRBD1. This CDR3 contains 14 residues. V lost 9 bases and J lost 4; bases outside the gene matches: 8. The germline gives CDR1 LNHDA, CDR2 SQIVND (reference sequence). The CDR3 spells CASQGAGGNQPQHF. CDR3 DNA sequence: TGTGCCAGCCAGGGGGCTGGGGGGAATCAGCCCCAGCATTTT. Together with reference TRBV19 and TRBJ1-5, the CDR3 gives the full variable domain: DGGITQSPKYLFRKEGQNVTLSCEQNLNHDAMYWYRQDPGQGLRLIYYSQIVNDFQKGDIAEGYSVSREKKESFPLTVTSAQKNPTAFYLCASQGAGGNQPQHFGDGTRLSIL.

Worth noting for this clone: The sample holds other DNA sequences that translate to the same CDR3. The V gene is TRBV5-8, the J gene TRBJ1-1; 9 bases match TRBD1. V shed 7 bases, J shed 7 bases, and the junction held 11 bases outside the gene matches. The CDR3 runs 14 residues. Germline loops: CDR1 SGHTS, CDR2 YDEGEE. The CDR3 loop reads CASGPGTGSGEAFF. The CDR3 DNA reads TGTGCCAGCGGACCCGGGACAGGGTCTGGTGAAGCTTTCTTT.

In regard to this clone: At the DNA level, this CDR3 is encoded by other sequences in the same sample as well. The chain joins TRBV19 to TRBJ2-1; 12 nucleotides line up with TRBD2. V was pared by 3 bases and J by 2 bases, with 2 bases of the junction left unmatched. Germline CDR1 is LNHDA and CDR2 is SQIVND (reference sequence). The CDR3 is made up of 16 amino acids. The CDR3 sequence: CASSIGLAGPYNEQFF. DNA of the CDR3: TGTGCCAGTAGTATTGGACTAGCGGGGCCCTACAATGAGCAGTTCTTC.

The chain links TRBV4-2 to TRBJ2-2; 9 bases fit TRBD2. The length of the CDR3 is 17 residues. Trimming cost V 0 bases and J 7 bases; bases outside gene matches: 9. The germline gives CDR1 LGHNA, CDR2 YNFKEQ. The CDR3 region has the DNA TGTGCCAGCAGCCAAGAAAAGGTAGCGGGGGTTCACGGGGAGCTGTTTTTT. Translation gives CASSQEKVAGVHGELFF.

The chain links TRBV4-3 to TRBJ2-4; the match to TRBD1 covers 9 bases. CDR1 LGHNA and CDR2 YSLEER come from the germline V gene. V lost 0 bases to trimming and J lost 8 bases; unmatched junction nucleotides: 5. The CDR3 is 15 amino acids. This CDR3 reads CASSQDGQGRDIQYF. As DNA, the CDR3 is TGCGCCAGCAGCCAAGATGGACAGGGGAGGGACATTCAGTACTTC.